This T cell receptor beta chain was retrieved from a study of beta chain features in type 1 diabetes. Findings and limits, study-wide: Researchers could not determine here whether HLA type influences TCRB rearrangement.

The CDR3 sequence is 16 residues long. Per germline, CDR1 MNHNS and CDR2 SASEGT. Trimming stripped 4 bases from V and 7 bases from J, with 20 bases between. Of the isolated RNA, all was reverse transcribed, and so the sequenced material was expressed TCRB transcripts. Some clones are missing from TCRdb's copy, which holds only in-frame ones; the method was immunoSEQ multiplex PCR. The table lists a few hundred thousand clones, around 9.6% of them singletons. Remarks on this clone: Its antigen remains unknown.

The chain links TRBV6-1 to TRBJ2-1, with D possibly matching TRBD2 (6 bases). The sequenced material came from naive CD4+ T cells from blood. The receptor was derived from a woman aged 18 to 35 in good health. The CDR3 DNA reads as TGTGCCAGCAGTGGGCCACGGGGACTCAGTCCTAATGAGCAGTTCTTC. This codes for CASSGPRGLSPNEQFF.